A selection of T cell receptor beta chains follows, all from one sample in a study of cytomegalovirus exposure and HLA in healthy donors. Assay used: immunoSEQ multiplex PCR; TCRdb lists only in-frame clones, some missing. The table has a few hundred thousand clones, almost 90% seen once. Material for sequencing was PBMCs. These receptors all stem from a woman aged 18-29 years in good health and CMV-seronegative. Both conserved end residues are part of each CDR3. A D gene is named only where the DNA matches it firmly. Expanded clones get a size class; other rows say once, few or many, or leave the size out.

D gene | clone size | J gene | V gene | CDR3 protein | CDR3 DNA
- | - | TRBJ1-1 | TRBV5-4 | CASSLRGRNTEAFF | TGTGCCAGCAGCTTGCGCGGGCGGAACACTGAAGCTTTCTTT
TRBD1 | - | TRBJ1-2 | TRBV28 | CASSLTGANYGYTF | TGTGCCAGCAGTTTGACAGGGGCTAACTATGGCTACACCTTC
- | - | TRBJ2-6 | TRBV2 | CASLDNYSGANVLTF | TGTGCCAGCCTCGATAACTACTCTGGGGCCAACGTCCTGACTTTC
- | - | TRBJ1-2 | TRBV7-8 | CASSSRGETTNYGYTF | TGTGCCAGCAGCTCGCGGGGGGAGACCACTAACTATGGCTACACCTTC
TRBD1 | - | TRBJ1-1 | TRBV6-5 | CASGQGPMNTEAFF | TGTGCCAGCGGACAGGGCCCAATGAACACTGAAGCTTTCTTT
TRBD1 | - | TRBJ1-2 | TRBV14 | CASSTLTGNYGYTF | TGTGCCAGCAGCACGCTGACAGGGAACTATGGCTACACCTTC
TRBD1 | - | TRBJ2-2 | TRBV14 | CASSQVGAGGKLFF | TGTGCCAGCAGCCAAGTTGGGGCAGGGGGCAAGCTGTTTTTT
- | - | TRBJ1-5 | TRBV7-8 | CASSLLRTPGGPQHF | TGTGCCAGCAGCTTACTCCGGACGCCCGGGGGGCCCCAGCATTTT
- | - | TRBJ2-1 | TRBV5-4 | CASSRGLPNEQFF | TGTGCCAGCAGTCGTGGACTACCGAATGAGCAGTTCTTC
- | - | TRBJ2-5 | TRBV5-1 | CASTWGGETQYF | TGCGCCAGCACTTGGGGAGGAGAGACCCAGTACTTC
- | - | TRBJ1-2 | TRBV10-3 | CAISRGEGNYGYTF | TGTGCCATCAGTCGCGGGGAGGGCAACTATGGCTACACCTTC
TRBD1 | - | TRBJ1-3 | TRBV30 | CAWGTGSSGNTIYF | TGTGCCTGGGGGACAGGGAGCTCTGGAAACACCATATATTTT
- | - | TRBJ2-3 | TRBV9 | CASSSASTDTQYF | TGTGCCAGCAGCTCCGCGAGCACAGATACGCAGTATTTT
- | - | TRBJ1-1 | TRBV5-1 | CASSTTTSMNTEAFF | TGCGCCAGCAGCACCACGACAAGTATGAACACTGAAGCTTTCTTT
- | - | TRBJ1-3 | TRBV5-1 | CASSLAGSGNTIYF | TGCGCCAGCAGCTTGGCCGGGAGCGGAAACACCATATATTTT
- | - | TRBJ1-1 | TRBV2 | CASSEGRGVAEAFF | TGTGCCAGCAGTGAGGGGCGGGGAGTGGCTGAAGCTTTCTTT
- | - | TRBJ1-5 | TRBV15 | CATSRPYSNQPQHF | TGTGCCACCTCGCGTCCGTATAGCAATCAGCCCCAGCATTTT
- | - | TRBJ1-6 | TRBV9 | CASSASGAGGGSPLHF | TGTGCCAGCAGCGCGTCTGGGGCGGGGGGTGGTTCACCCCTCCACTTT
TRBD1 | - | TRBJ2-3 | TRBV28 | CASSGGRDTQYF | TGTGCCAGCTCAGGGGGCAGAGATACGCAGTATTTT
TRBD1 | - | TRBJ2-5 | TRBV2 | CASSWTGRQETQYF | TGTGCCAGCAGCTGGACAGGGCGGCAAGAGACCCAGTACTTC
- | - | TRBJ2-5 | TRBV2 | CASRIDSETQYF | TGTGCCAGCAGGATAGATTCGGAGACCCAGTACTTC
TRBD2 | - | TRBJ2-7 | TRBV6-5 | CASSYSGTREQYF | TGTGCCAGCAGTTACTCCGGGACTAGAGAGCAGTACTTC
- | - | TRBJ2-1 | TRBV28 | CASSFSPGQNLNEQFF | TGTGCCAGCAGTTTTTCCCCAGGACAAAACCTCAATGAGCAGTTCTTC
- | - | TRBJ2-7 | TRBV7-9 | CASSPSPDGTYEQYF | TGTGCCAGCAGCCCCTCCCCGGACGGGACCTACGAGCAGTACTTC
TRBD1 | - | TRBJ1-2 | TRBV7-2 | CASSLAGQGLGYTF | TGTGCCAGCAGCTTAGCAGGACAGGGGCTGGGCTACACCTTC
- | - | TRBJ1-5 | TRBV6-5 | CASSYSQGPGNQPQHF | TGTGCCAGCAGTTACTCACAGGGTCCCGGCAATCAGCCCCAGCATTTT
- | - | TRBJ2-7 | TRBV4-3 | CASTQRDSSYEQYF | TGCGCCAGCACCCAACGAGACAGCTCCTACGAGCAGTACTTC
TRBD1 | - | TRBJ2-7 | TRBV7-9 | CASSQGQGRLDEQYF | TGTGCCAGCAGCCAAGGACAGGGAAGGTTGGACGAGCAGTACTTC
TRBD1 | - | TRBJ1-2 | TRBV28 | CASSLRQGAYGYTF | TGTGCCAGCAGTTTACGTCAGGGGGCGTATGGCTACACCTTC
TRBD1 | - | TRBJ1-2 | TRBV6-1 | CASSDSRGLGYTF | TGTGCCAGCAGTGACTCCAGGGGGCTTGGCTACACCTTC
- | many | TRBJ1-1 | TRBV7-3 | CASSLHQGAPEAFF | TGTGCCAGCAGCCTACACCAAGGGGCCCCTGAAGCTTTCTTT
TRBD2 | once | TRBJ2-7 | TRBV7-2 | CASSSSGGGAWEQYF | TGTGCCAGCAGCTCCTCCGGCGGGGGGGCGTGGGAGCAGTACTTC
TRBD1 | - | TRBJ1-1 | TRBV5-4 | CASSPGTVNTEAFF | TGTGCCAGCAGCCCTGGGACAGTGAACACTGAAGCTTTCTTT
- | - | TRBJ2-1 | TRBV19 | CASSPEGAIPYNEQFF | TGTGCCAGTAGTCCCGAGGGAGCTATCCCCTACAATGAGCAGTTCTTC
- | - | TRBJ2-2 | TRBV28 | CASSPSHRDTGELFF | TGTGCCAGCAGTCCATCGCACAGGGACACCGGGGAGCTGTTTTTT
TRBD1 | - | TRBJ1-6 | TRBV6-5 | CASSYSTGQGRSPLHF | TGTGCCAGCAGTTACTCTACCGGACAGGGTCGTTCACCCCTCCACTTT
- | - | TRBJ2-6 | TRBV2 | CASKVVGHFSGANVLTF | TGTGCCAGCAAGGTTGTCGGACACTTCTCTGGGGCCAACGTCCTGACTTTC
- | - | TRBJ2-3 | TRBV29-1 | CSVYPLAGARLDTQYF | TGCAGCGTTTACCCACTGGCGGGGGCAAGACTGGATACGCAGTATTTT
TRBD1 | - | TRBJ2-2 | TRBV11-2 | CASSPQGVANTGELFF | TGTGCCAGCAGCCCACAGGGGGTCGCGAACACCGGGGAGCTGTTTTTT
TRBD1 | few | TRBJ1-5 | TRBV10-1 | CASKIRDSFNQPQHF | TGCGCCAGCAAAATAAGGGACAGCTTCAATCAGCCCCAGCATTTT